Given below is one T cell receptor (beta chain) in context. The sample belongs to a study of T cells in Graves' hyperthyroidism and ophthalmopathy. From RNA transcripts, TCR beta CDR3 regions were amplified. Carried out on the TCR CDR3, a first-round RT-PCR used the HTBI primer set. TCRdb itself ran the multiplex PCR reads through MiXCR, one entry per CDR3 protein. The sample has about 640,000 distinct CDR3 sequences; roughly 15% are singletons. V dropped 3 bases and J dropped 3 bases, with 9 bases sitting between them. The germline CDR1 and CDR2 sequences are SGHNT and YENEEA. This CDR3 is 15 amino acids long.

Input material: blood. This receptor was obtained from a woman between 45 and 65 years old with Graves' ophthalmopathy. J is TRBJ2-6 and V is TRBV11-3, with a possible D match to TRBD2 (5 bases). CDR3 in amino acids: CASSFAGLGANVLTF. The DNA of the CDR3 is TGTGCCAGCAGCTTTGCGGGTCTTGGGGCCAACGTCCTGACTTTC.